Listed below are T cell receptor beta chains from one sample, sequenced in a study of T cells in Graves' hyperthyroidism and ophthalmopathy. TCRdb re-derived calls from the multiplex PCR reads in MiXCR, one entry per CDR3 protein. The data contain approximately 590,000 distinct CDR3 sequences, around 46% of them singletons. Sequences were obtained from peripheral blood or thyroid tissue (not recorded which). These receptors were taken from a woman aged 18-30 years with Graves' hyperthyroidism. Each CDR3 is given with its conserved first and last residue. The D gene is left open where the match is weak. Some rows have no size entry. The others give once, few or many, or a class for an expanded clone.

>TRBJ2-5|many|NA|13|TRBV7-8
TGTGCCAGCAGCTTAGGTGTCGGTGAGACCCAGTACTTC
CASSLGVGETQYF
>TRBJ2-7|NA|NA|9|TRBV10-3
TGTGCCCTCCGGGACGAGCAGTACTTC
CALRDEQYF
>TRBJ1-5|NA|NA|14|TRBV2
TGTGCCAGCAGTGCCCAGTGGAGCAATCAGCCCCAGCATTTT
CASSAQWSNQPQHF
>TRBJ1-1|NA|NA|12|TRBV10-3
TGTGCCATCAGTGAGTCCGAGAATGAAGCTTTCTTT
CAISESENEAFF
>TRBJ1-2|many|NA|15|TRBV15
TGTGCCACCAGCGTCCGACTCTTACCCAACTATGGCTACACCTTC
CATSVRLLPNYGYTF
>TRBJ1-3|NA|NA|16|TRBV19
TGTGCCAGTAGTATAGAGTCCCGACCGGCTGGAAACACCATATATTTT
CASSIESRPAGNTIYF
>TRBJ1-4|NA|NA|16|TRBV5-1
TGCGCCAGCAGTGATACAGGGTTCCGGACTAATGAAAAACTGTTTTTT
CASSDTGFRTNEKLFF
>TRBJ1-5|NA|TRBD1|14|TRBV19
TGTGCCAGTAGATCACTAACAGGGGACCAGCCCCAGCATTTT
CASRSLTGDQPQHF
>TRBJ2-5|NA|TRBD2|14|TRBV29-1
TGCAGCGTTGAAGATGAAACTAGCGGGAAGACCCAGTACTTC
CSVEDETSGKTQYF
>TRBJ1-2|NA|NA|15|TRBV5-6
TGCGCCAGCAGCCAAGATCGGGGGACCGAGGGCGGCTACACCTTC
CASSQDRGTEGGYTF
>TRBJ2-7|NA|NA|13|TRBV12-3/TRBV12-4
TGTGCCAGCAGTTTGGCAAGATGGACAGAGGAGTCCTTC
CASSLARWTEESF
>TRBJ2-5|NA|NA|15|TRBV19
TGTGCCAGTAGTATAGGCCGGGTGGCCGGGGAGACCCAGTACTTC
CASSIGRVAGETQYF
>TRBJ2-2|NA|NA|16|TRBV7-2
TGTGCCAGCAGCTTAGTTCAAGGGGGAGACGCCGGGGAGCTGTTTTTT
CASSLVQGGDAGELFF
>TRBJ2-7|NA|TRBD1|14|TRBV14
TGTGCCAGTTCTCCCGCCGGGACAGGGTACGAGCAGTACTTC
CASSPAGTGYEQYF
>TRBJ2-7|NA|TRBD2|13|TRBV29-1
TGCAGCGTTGTTGCGGGAGGGCCCCACGAGCAGTACTTC
CSVVAGGPHEQYF
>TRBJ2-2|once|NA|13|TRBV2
TGTGCCAGCAGATTTTTAGACACCGGGGAGCTGTTTTTT
CASRFLDTGELFF
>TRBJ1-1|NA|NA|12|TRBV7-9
TGCGCCAGCAGTCGCGGGGAAGCTGAAGCTTTCTTT
CASSRGEAEAFF
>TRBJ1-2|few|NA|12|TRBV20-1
TGCAGTGCTAGTGAAAGGATCTATGGCTACACCTTC
CSASERIYGYTF
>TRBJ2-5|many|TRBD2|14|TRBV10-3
TGTGCCATCAGGGAACTAGCGGATCAAGAGACCCAGTACTTC
CAIRELADQETQYF
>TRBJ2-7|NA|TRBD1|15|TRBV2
TGTGCCAGCAGTGAAGCAGGCAGGGGGCCCTACGAGCAGTACTTC
CASSEAGRGPYEQYF
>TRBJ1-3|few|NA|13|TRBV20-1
TGCAGTGCTAGTAGGGACTCTGGAAACACCATATATTTT
CSASRDSGNTIYF
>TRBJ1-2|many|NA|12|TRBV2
TGTGCCAGCAGGGAGACAGACTATGGCTACACCTTC
CASRETDYGYTF
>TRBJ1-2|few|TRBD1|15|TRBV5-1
TGCGCCAGCAGCTTAACCCCTGACAGGGGACAAGGCTACACCTTC
CASSLTPDRGQGYTF
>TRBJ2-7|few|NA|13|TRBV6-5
TGTGCCAGCAGTTATCTTCCGCGTTACGAGCAGTACTTC
CASSYLPRYEQYF
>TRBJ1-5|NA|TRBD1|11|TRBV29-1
TGCAGCGTTTGGGACAGGGTAGACGAGCATTTT
CSVWDRVDEHF
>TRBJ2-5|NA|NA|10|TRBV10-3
TGTGCCATCAGTGAAGGGACCCGGTACTTC
CAISEGTRYF
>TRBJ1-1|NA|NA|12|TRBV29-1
TGCAGCGCGAAGCGGAGGAACACTGAAGCTTTCTTT
CSAKRRNTEAFF
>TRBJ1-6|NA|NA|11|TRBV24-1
TGTGCCACGTCGTGGAACTCACCCCTCCACTTT
CATSWNSPLHF
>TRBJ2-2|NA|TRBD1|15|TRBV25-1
TGTGCCAGCAGTGAGGGGACAGGGTGGGCCGGGGAGCTGTTTTTT
CASSEGTGWAGELFF